These T cell receptor beta chains were read from a single sample in a study of monozygotic twins with inflammatory bowel disease. TCRdb reanalyzed the 5' RACE reads and collapses them to one entry per CDR3 protein, without DNA. The listing records 85,000 to 110,000 distinct CDR3 sequences. The sample taken for sequencing was blood. The receptors here all came from a human donor with ulcerative colitis or Crohn's disease, or a healthy co-twin of an affected twin (not recorded which). CDR3s include the opening cysteine and the closing phenylalanine or tryptophan.

v_call	j_call	cdr3_aa
TRBV7-2	TRBJ2-7	CASSGQSDEQYF
TRBV7-9	TRBJ1-1	CASSPRGQGARTEAFF
TRBV30	TRBJ1-5	CAWSGGSFSWQPQHF
TRBV20-1	TRBJ2-1	CSASLAGNPSYNEQFF
TRBV4-3	TRBJ2-1	CASSQDLIAGNEQFF
TRBV4-2	TRBJ1-5	CASSQDPGQYYQPQHF
TRBV20-1	TRBJ2-1	CSASRADEQFF
TRBV24-1	TRBJ2-1	CATSDFSRGDNEQFF
TRBV3-1	TRBJ1-2	CASRITGAPAGYGYTF
TRBV29-1	TRBJ1-1	CSVLTGRNTEAFF
TRBV3-1	TRBJ1-5	CASSQDALWQGPQPQHF
TRBV29-1	TRBJ2-5	CSAGGISGGETQYF
TRBV20-1	TRBJ1-1	CSARDALGNTEAFF
TRBV10-3	TRBJ2-5	CAITRESWETQYF
TRBV5-1	TRBJ2-7	CASSFTVGVEQYF
TRBV5-1	TRBJ2-1	CASSIRDRGLNEQFF
TRBV5-4	TRBJ2-3	CASSAESTSGGLDTQYF
TRBV16	TRBJ1-5	CASQTGNQPQHF
TRBV10-3	TRBJ2-7	CAIRGQGAYEQYF
TRBV7-6	TRBJ2-1	CASSFDPSSYNEQFF
TRBV12-3/TRBV12-4	TRBJ2-1	CASSLGQERDTYNEQFF
TRBV6-2/TRBV6-3	TRBJ2-1	CASSYQASEQFF
TRBV2	TRBJ2-6	CASRRTGGADPGANVLTF
TRBV12-3/TRBV12-4	TRBJ2-7	CASSRGTSSYEQYF
TRBV25-1	TRBJ2-5	CASSSRDRQETQYF
TRBV5-1	TRBJ2-7	CASSPQVQRGAYEQYF
TRBV5-1	TRBJ2-1	CASSPGSSRGNEQFF
TRBV11-2	TRBJ2-7	CASSLMARGPLSPRAEQYF
TRBV10-3	TRBJ1-1	CAISATSQMNTEAFF
TRBV5-1	TRBJ2-7	CASSGTGGAYEQYF
TRBV20-1	TRBJ2-5	CSAPRGLQGTQYF
TRBV4-3	TRBJ2-3	CASSQFQGGDTQYF
TRBV6-1	TRBJ2-7	CASSPGGHEVYEQYF
TRBV7-9	TRBJ1-5	CASVLTGAGNQPQHF
TRBV28	TRBJ2-4	CASSFGTGGSKNIQYF
TRBV29-1	TRBJ2-1	CSVFQRGGSYNEQFF
TRBV24-1	TRBJ2-1	CATSDGRSADTYNEQFF
TRBV18	TRBJ2-2	CASPRPGSNTGELFF